One and the same sample provided the 8 T cell receptor beta chains below, sequenced in a study of shared clonotypes between healthy human individuals. The assay was immunoSEQ multiplex PCR, and TCRdb's table has in-frame clones only and misses some. The table shows some 200,000 clones, with about 68% occurring only once. Sequences were obtained from memory CD4+ T cells sorted from blood. The subset denotes: CD45RA-negative fraction. These receptors were taken from a man aged 25 to 40 in good health.

The chain employs TRBV14 and TRBJ2-3; D not certain. With 3 bases removed from V and 0 bases from J, the gap between germline ends came to 10 bases. This CDR3 has 15 amino acids. The germline V gene has CDR1 SGHDN and CDR2 FVKESK. The CDR3 coding sequence is TGTGCCAGCAGCCAGAAGGCCCTAAGCACAGATACGCAGTATTTT. Protein product: CASSQKALSTDTQYF.

The chain has TRBV6-1 and TRBJ2-3; D uncertain. CDR3 length: 13 residues. V lost 6 bases to trimming and J lost 6 bases, with 13 bases between them. The V gene's germline CDR1 is MNHNS and CDR2 SASEGT. The DNA for the CDR3 is TGTGCCAGCAGCCTTAAACCCGAGGATACGCAGTATTTT. This sequence encodes CASSLKPEDTQYF.

This chain links TRBV5-1 with TRBJ2-5, with TRBD2 matching 10 bases. The CDR3 is 16 amino acids. V gave up 3 bases and J gave up 4 bases; unmatched junction bases: 9. Germline V gives CDR1 SGHRS, CDR2 YFSETQ. The CDR3 DNA sequence: TGCGCCAGCAGCTCGATGGCCGGACTAGCGGTAGAGACCCAGTACTTC. This codes for CASSSMAGLAVETQYF.

This clone was recorded at least ten times. V is TRBV5-1 and J is TRBJ2-1; TRBD2 matches 12 bases. The CDR3 extends over 13 amino acids. Germline CDR1 is SGHRS and CDR2 is YFSETQ. V was pared by 7 bases and J by 10 bases, with 6 bases of the junction left unmatched. In DNA, the CDR3 is TGCGCCAGCGCCCCCGGACTAGCGGGAGAGCAGTTCTTC. The encoded protein is CASAPGLAGEQFF.

This chain connects TRBV5-1 to TRBJ2-3; possible D gene TRBD2, 7 bases. Germline V gives CDR1 SGHRS, CDR2 YFSETQ. Trimming took off 0 bases at V and 1 base at J, with 18 bases between the two ends. The length of the CDR3 is 18 residues. The CDR3 is CASSLAGGVGARTDTQYF. Written as DNA, the CDR3 is TGCGCCAGCAGCTTGGCGGGAGGAGTGGGGGCCCGCACAGATACGCAGTATTTT.

This clone was counted a single time. V and J are TRBV6-1 and TRBJ2-3; 7 bases are a match to TRBD2. The length of the CDR3 is 12 residues. Germline assignment: CDR1 MNHNS and CDR2 SASEGT. With V trimmed by 11 bases and J by 8 bases, 10 bases remained unmatched. The CDR3 spells CAAGTSETTQYF. The CDR3 bases are TGTGCCGCCGGAACTAGCGAAACTACGCAGTATTTT.

This sequence joins TRBV7-2 and TRBJ2-1, with D possibly being TRBD2 (6 bases). This CDR3 region has 11 residues. The germline V gene has CDR1 SGHTA and CDR2 FQGNSA. With 3 bases removed from V and 15 bases from J, the gap between germline ends came to 12 bases. The CDR3 loop reads CASSFGPGLFF. The CDR3 DNA reads TGTGCCAGCAGCTTCGGCCCGGGACTGTTCTTC.

The chain links TRBV7-9 to TRBJ2-7; a weak D match, TRBD1 (5 bases). The ends were cut back, 5 bases at V and 4 bases at J, with 12 bases in the middle. The germline V gene encodes CDR1 SEHNR and CDR2 FQNEAQ (reference sequence). There are 13 residues in the CDR3. The CDR3 sequence is CASSTHPGYEQYF. The CDR3 DNA is TGTGCCAGCAGCACCCACCCAGGGTACGAGCAGTACTTC.